This T cell receptor (beta chain) was found in a study of Ad26.COV2.S vaccination and SARS-CoV-2 variants. Study summary: Ad26.COV2.S, an intramuscular injection, was given once or twice 56 days apart.

V shed 3 bases and J 5 bases; nucleotides not matched to a gene: 3. CDR1 is MNHNS, CDR2 SASEGT, per germline. CDR3 size: 15 residues. Treatment denoted: around 19 received Ad26.COV2.S at low or high dose, single or two shots; roughly five received placebo; per-sample allocation not given. Sample collection was performed on day 63 after the first vaccine or placebo injection. Repertoires were generated with immunoSEQ multiplex PCR, while TCRdb's copy carries only in-frame clones and drops some. The sample consists of hundreds of thousands of clones, about 88% of them appearing once. This TCR came from a person between 18 and 65 years old who received the Ad26.COV2.S COVID-19 vaccine or a placebo. The material was peripheral blood, obtained in a trial of Ad26.COV2.S vaccine versus placebo. The gene calls are TRBV6-1 and TRBJ2-2; 10 bases match TRBD2. DNA of the CDR3: TGTGCCAGCAGTGATCTAGCGGGAGAGACCGGGGAGCTGTTTTTT. It yields the protein CASSDLAGETGELFF.